This entry features one T cell receptor (beta chain) sequence. Its antigen is undetermined. These data originate in a study of cytomegalovirus exposure and HLA in healthy donors. Points from the study as a whole: Most TCR sequences were uncommon, yet certain public TCRs appeared in many donors. 15,000 to 20,000 TCR beta sequences were associated with HLA alleles at 0.05 false discovery rate in a later analysis.

The PCR made use of 60 Vbeta and 13 Jbeta primers. Sequencing was performed with immunoSEQ multiplex PCR; in TCRdb, only in-frame clones are kept and a portion is missing. The sample totals approximately 79,000 clones. CDR1 is SGHRS and CDR2 is YFSETQ in the germline V gene. This CDR3 spans 15 amino acids. Germline trimming cut 1 base from V and 3 bases from J; bases unmatched to any gene: 3. Sequencing was performed on PBMCs. V usage is TRBV5-1 and J usage is TRBJ1-4; TRBD1 matches 7 bases. This clonotype was sampled from a man aged 35 to 55 in good health and CMV-seronegative. The CDR3 DNA sequence: TGCGCCAGCAGCTTGTACGGGACAGCTAATGAAAAACTGTTTTTT. Protein product: CASSLYGTANEKLFF.